Below are 14 T cell receptor beta chains sequenced from a single sample in a study of human T cells and chemical hapten exposure (dated by TCRdb to the early 2020s). The sample's time point label is to be understood as: pre-sensitization, week 0. The treatment or condition label, read with the paper, signifies: therapeutic diphenylcyclopropenone sensitization with weekly scalp DPC. Unfractionated whole blood was collected in Tempus Blood RNA tubes, and total RNA was extracted from that blood. Library preparation used RACE. Reads for this sample came from a NextSeq 500. TCRdb ran its own pipeline on the public reads, namely fastp trimming at Q25 and MiXCR clone calling, and kept in-frame beta chains. One record per CDR3 amino acid sequence lists the most common genes and DNA. In this sample the table shows 35,000 to 40,000 distinct CDR3 sequences, approximately 12% of which occur a single time. Approximately 1.9% of the sample is held by the ten biggest clonotypes.

The sample in question was whole blood, obtained in connection with sensitization to the hapten diphenylcyclopropenone (DPC). These receptors were taken from a woman aged 40 to 50 with alopecia areata. Some clones in this sample may be carry-over from other donors' samples.

This clonotype was seen ten or more times. This chain connects TRBV5-1 to TRBJ2-7; D possibly corresponds to TRBD2 (6 bases). Germline CDR1 reads SGHRS; CDR2 reads YFSETQ. CDR3 size: 14 residues. V lost 3 bases to trimming and J lost 2 bases, with 12 bases between them. The CDR3 coding sequence is TGCGCCAGCAGCTCATCAACGGGGGCCTACGAGCAGTACTTC. Its protein is CASSSSTGAYEQYF.

This clonotype was observed many times. This chain uses TRBV2 with TRBJ1-6; the D is unclear. The CDR3 totals 15 residues. CDR1 is SNHLY and CDR2 is FYNNEI in the germline V gene. With 1 base removed from V and 6 bases from J, the gap between germline ends came to 10 bases. The CDR3 is CASSEDQATNSPLHF. CDR3 nucleotide sequence: TGTGCCAGCAGTGAAGATCAGGCGACTAATTCACCCCTCCACTTT.

This clonotype was seen only a few times. This chain links TRBV9 with TRBJ2-5, with 7 bases matching TRBD1. The CDR3 totals 14 residues. The V and J ends lost 2 bases and 5 bases, in that order; junction bases with no gene match: 6. CDR1 and CDR2 (germline): SGDLS, YYNGEE. The CDR3 nucleotides are TGTGCCAGCAGCGTTTTAGGGGGCCCGGAGACCCAGTACTTC. Translating gives CASSVLGGPETQYF.

This clonotype was observed at least ten times. The CDR3 region is CASSLNQASGANVLTF. The CDR3, as DNA: TGTGCCAGCAGCTTAAATCAGGCCTCTGGGGCCAACGTCCTGACTTTC. The chain carries TRBV7-3 and TRBJ2-6; D call uncertain. There are 16 residues in the CDR3. Trimming pared 1 base from V and 0 bases from J, leaving 7 bases between. Germline CDR1 and CDR2: SGHTA and FQGTGA.

This clonotype was seen repeatedly, ten times or more. The chain uses TRBV30 and TRBJ1-5, with D tentatively TRBD1 (6 bases). The V gene lost 0 bases and the J gene lost 1 base, with 22 bases spanning the gap. CDR1 and CDR2 (germline): GTSNPN, SVGIG (reference sequence). The CDR3 extends over 19 amino acids. The CDR3 loop is CAWSVRVGTRGKSNQPQHF. CDR3 DNA sequence: TGTGCCTGGAGTGTACGAGTCGGGACAAGGGGAAAGAGCAATCAGCCCCAGCATTTT.

This clonotype occurred many times. V usage is TRBV12-3 or TRBV12-4 and J usage is TRBJ2-1; D not certain. This CDR3 is 15 amino acids long. The V and J ends lost 10 bases and 0 bases respectively, with 16 bases between them. CDR3 loop: CATTDPSSSYNEQFF. For the CDR3, the DNA is TGTGCCACCACGGACCCGTCAAGCTCCTACAATGAGCAGTTCTTC.

This clonotype was counted only a few times. This chain links TRBV29-1 with TRBJ1-2; D is unresolved. The germline V gene has CDR1 SQVTM and CDR2 ANQGSEA. CDR3 size: 11 residues. Deletions cut 3 bases from V and 1 base from J, with 3 bases between. The CDR3 reads CSVEVNYGYTF. DNA of the CDR3: TGCAGCGTTGAGGTTAACTATGGCTACACCTTC.

This clonotype has a count of ten or more. The V gene is TRBV24-1, the J gene TRBJ2-1; D is ambiguous. V was clipped by 8 bases and J by 8 bases, with 15 bases between them. Looked up from germline, CDR1 is KGHDR and CDR2 is SFDVKD. The CDR3 is made up of 13 amino acids. The CDR3 here is CATTNALADEQFF. The CDR3 nucleotides read TGTGCCACCACAAATGCCCTCGCTGATGAGCAGTTCTTC.

The chain carries TRBV7-2 and TRBJ2-3, with D possibly matching TRBD2 (5 bases). The CDR3 loop spans 16 amino acids. Germline loops: CDR1 SGHTA, CDR2 FQGNSA. V was cut by 5 bases and J by 2 bases, with 17 bases left in between. The CDR3 DNA is TGTGCCAGCAGCCAGCAGCCGGCGGGCCTCACAGATACGCAGTATTTT. It is translated as CASSQQPAGLTDTQYF.

The V and J genes are TRBV29-1 and TRBJ2-7, with 10 bases fitting TRBD1. The CDR3 extends over 13 amino acids. The germline CDR1 and CDR2 sequences are SQVTM and ANQGSEA. V trimming: 6 bases; J trimming: 7 bases; junction bases outside the gene matches: 9. CDR3 loop: CSVPGQGVGEQYF. In DNA form, the CDR3 reads TGCAGCGTGCCCGGACAGGGGGTGGGAGAGCAGTACTTC.

This clonotype has more than one count but fewer than ten. The rearrangement uses TRBV20-1 and TRBJ2-7, with 10 positions matching TRBD1. Trimming took 5 bases from V and 4 from J; bases not matched to a gene: 5. Germline V gives CDR1 DFQATT, CDR2 SNEGSKA (reference sequence). The CDR3 is 13 residues long. This CDR3 reads CSALLDRGYEQYF. CDR3 coding DNA: TGCAGTGCTCTGCTGGACAGGGGGTACGAGCAGTACTTC.

This clonotype was seen more than once but under ten times. CDR3 coding DNA: TGTGCCGTCCCGGACAGGGGGAACGAGCAGTACTTC. This encodes CAVPDRGNEQYF. This sequence joins TRBV6-1 and TRBJ2-7; the match to TRBD1 covers 10 bases. This CDR3 region has 12 residues. Trimming took 11 bases from V and 5 from J; bases not matched to a gene: 6. Germline assignment: CDR1 MNHNS and CDR2 SASEGT.

This clonotype was counted many times. This chain uses TRBV5-6 with TRBJ2-7, with TRBD1 as a possible D gene (6 bases). This CDR3 region has 11 residues. Germline assignment: CDR1 SGHDT and CDR2 YYEEEE. Trimming cost V 8 bases and J 3 bases, with 9 bases left between them. The DNA for the CDR3 is TGTGCCAGGCTGACAGGCTACGAGCAGTACTTC. Protein sequence: CARLTGYEQYF. Combining the CDR3 with reference TRBV5-6 and TRBJ2-7 gives the whole variable domain DAGVTQSPTHLIKTRGQQVTLRCSPKSGHDTVSWYQQALGQGPQFIFQYYEEEERQRGNFPDRFSGHQFPNYSSELNVNALLLGDSALYLCARLTGYEQYFGPGTRLTVT.

This clonotype was counted ten times or more. V gene TRBV27 combines with J gene TRBJ2-7, with a possible D match to TRBD1 (6 bases). Deletions cut 4 bases from V and 0 bases from J, with 13 bases between. Germline V gives CDR1 MNHEY, CDR2 SMNVEV (reference sequence). This CDR3 spans 15 amino acids. Here the CDR3 reads CASSYYRAPSYEQYF. CDR3 DNA: TGTGCCAGCAGTTATTACAGGGCCCCCTCCTACGAGCAGTACTTC.